This entry is about one T cell receptor (beta chain). Profiled with immunoSEQ multiplex PCR; TCRdb holds only in-frame clones, not every one. The sample lists some 80,000 clones, more than 75% occurring once. The data are from a study of blood T cell repertoires in COVID-19. Across the whole study: PBMCs, B-cell-depleted T cells, or T cells provided the cDNA or gDNA that made up the material.

Germline assignment: CDR1 SGHRS and CDR2 YFSETQ. The J segment lost 7 bases and the V segment lost 0 bases, leaving 5 bases of the junction unmatched. This CDR3 region has 15 residues. V and J are TRBV5-1 and TRBJ2-1; 9 bases fit TRBD2. This TCR came from a human donor in a cohort sampled during active COVID-19. The material sequenced was peripheral blood. CDR3 coding DNA: TGCGCCAGCAGCTTGGAGGGACTAGCTTTAAATGAGCAGTTCTTC. It is translated as CASSLEGLALNEQFF.